This TCR beta chain was sequenced for a study of shared clonotypes between healthy human individuals. TCRdb's copy holds only in-frame clones and misses some; the assay was immunoSEQ multiplex PCR. The sample lists millions of clones, 85% to 95% occurring once. V shed 4 bases, J shed 3 bases, and the junction held 6 bases outside the gene matches. The V gene's germline CDR1 is MGHRA and CDR2 YSYEKL. This CDR3 is 14 amino acids long. The chain is built from TRBV4-1 and TRBJ2-7; TRBD2 agrees at 7 bases. The sample consisted of naive CD4+ T cells sorted from blood. As to subset: CD45RA+ positively selected. This TCR was sampled from a man aged 18 to 30 in good health. CDR3 in amino acids: CASSRLAMGYEQYF. DNA of the CDR3: TGCGCCAGCAGCCGACTAGCAATGGGCTACGAGCAGTACTTC.